Presented here are 25 T cell receptor beta chains from one specimen sequenced in a study of vaccination effects on CD4 cells after COVID-19. These receptors' antigens are unknown. Sequenced by immunoSEQ multiplex PCR; TCRdb stores in-frame clones only, minus some. The sample lists fewer than 40,000 clones; about 72% were seen once. Using viral peptide pools, the ViraFEST assay grew out antigen-specific CD4+ T cells prior to sequencing. Following 10 days of culture, CD4+ T cells were isolated. The individual was infected with SARS-CoV-2 between March and December 2020, as confirmed by PCR. Sample: CD4+ T cells from PBMCs cultured with a peptide pool, taken before COVID-19 vaccination. The receptors stem from a human donor who had a prior SARS-CoV-2 infection.

CDR3 loop: CASSLSWGYPGELFF. The CDR3 coding sequence is TGTGCCAGCAGCTTATCTTGGGGGTACCCCGGGGAGCTGTTTTTT. The chain combines TRBV7-2 with TRBJ2-2; either TRBD1 or TRBD2 may supply D (5 bases each). Looked up from germline, CDR1 is SGHTA and CDR2 is FQGNSA. V was trimmed by 2 bases and J by 6 bases, leaving 13 bases between them. The CDR3 runs to 15 residues.

The chain employs TRBV5-6 and TRBJ2-5; a weak D match, TRBD1 (6 bases). This CDR3 comprises 14 residues. Between the trimmed V and J ends, which lost 4 bases and 7 bases, there was a span of 17 bases. Germline CDR1 is SGHDT and CDR2 is YYEEEE. The CDR3 nucleotides are TGTGCCAGCAGCCCGTGGGACACCTTGGTGACCCAGTACTTC. Amino acid sequence: CASSPWDTLVTQYF.

The genes are TRBV12-3 or TRBV12-4 and TRBJ1-5; 7 bases align to TRBD1. There are 13 residues in the CDR3. J lost 5 bases, V lost 5 bases, and 3 bases had no gene match. The CDR3 region is CASSTGDDQPQHF. As DNA, the CDR3 is TGTGCCAGCAGTACAGGGGACGATCAGCCCCAGCATTTT.

The chain is built from TRBV6-2 or TRBV6-3 and TRBJ2-7, with 16 positions matching TRBD2. This CDR3 is 17 amino acids long. Germline trimming cut 6 bases from V and 3 bases from J; bases unmatched to any gene: 8. Germline values: CDR1 MNHEY, CDR2 SVGEGT. The CDR3 DNA is TGTGCCAGCAGCTCGGGACTAGCGGGAGGGGAACTCTACGAGCAGTACTTC. Translating it yields CASSSGLAGGELYEQYF.

J is TRBJ2-3 and V is TRBV7-9; no clear D gene. Deletions cut 5 bases from V and 0 bases from J, with 3 bases between. The CDR3 length is 12 residues. Germline CDR1 is SEHNR and CDR2 is FQNEAQ (reference sequence). CDR3 sequence: CASSRSTDTQYF. CDR3 bases: TGTGCCAGCAGCCGTAGCACAGATACGCAGTATTTT.

In its sample, this clone is medium-sized. The gene calls are TRBV7-8 and TRBJ2-2; D is ambiguous. Looked up from germline, CDR1 is SGHVS and CDR2 is FQNEAQ. This CDR3 has 16 amino acids. Trimming left V 5 bases short and J 3 bases short, with 16 bases between. The CDR3, as DNA: TGTGCCAGCAGCCTCTCTAGTTCTAGGTACACCGGGGAGCTGTTTTTT. Its protein product is CASSLSSSRYTGELFF.

The CDR3: CASSSPAGGADTQYF. The CDR3 DNA follows: TGTGCCAGCAGCTCCCCAGCGGGGGGGGCAGATACGCAGTATTTT. The chain couples TRBV5-4 to TRBJ2-3; 10 bases agree with TRBD2. The V gene end was trimmed by 3 bases and the J gene end by 4 bases; junction bases not matched to a gene: 5. The CDR3 has 15 residues. CDR1 is SGHNT, CDR2 YYREEE, per germline (reference sequence).

The chain has TRBV20-1 and TRBJ1-6; D unclear. Trimming removed 6 bases at V and 9 bases at J, with 9 bases between. The germline V gene has CDR1 DFQATT and CDR2 SNEGSKA (reference sequence). The CDR3 loop spans 11 amino acids. For the CDR3, the DNA is TGCAGTGCATCAACTGGTTCACCCCTCCACTTT. Residues: CSASTGSPLHF.

The V gene is TRBV6-5, the J gene TRBJ2-5; 8 positions agree with TRBD1. The V gene's germline CDR1 is MNHEY and CDR2 SVGAGI. CDR3 length equals 14 residues. V lost 7 bases and J lost 9; bases outside the gene matches: 13. CDR3 bases: TGTGCCAGCACCCCACCTGGACAGGGTCGGGCCCAGTACTTC. Translated, it gives CASTPPGQGRAQYF.

This clone has only a few counts. This rearrangement joins TRBV5-1 to TRBJ1-3; D is ambiguous. The CDR3 has 20 amino acids. The V end lost 2 bases, the J end lost 4 bases, and 28 bases lay between the germline ends. Germline CDR1 and CDR2: SGHRS and YFSETQ. For the CDR3, the DNA is TGCGCCAGCAGCTTCCGACCACGAATTACGGACCGAAGAGAGGGAAACACCATATATTTT. As protein: CASSFRPRITDRREGNTIYF.

V and J are TRBV19 and TRBJ2-5, with D perhaps assigned TRBD1 or TRBD2 (6 bases each). V was trimmed by 10 bases and J by 5 bases, leaving 14 bases between them. Germline lookup yields CDR1 LNHDA and CDR2 SQIVND (reference sequence). The CDR3 loop spans 12 amino acids. The CDR3 DNA reads as TGTGCCACCCGACAGGCGGGGGAGACCCAGTACTTC. Translating it yields CATRQAGETQYF.

J is TRBJ2-5 and V is TRBV27; no clear D gene. Germline CDR1 reads MNHEY; CDR2 reads SMNVEV (reference sequence). Trimming took 8 bases from V and 2 from J, leaving 18 bases between them. This CDR3 has 15 residues. CDR3 DNA: TGTGCCAGCGCCGTAGCTTACCCCCTACAAGAGACCCAGTACTTC. This codes for CASAVAYPLQETQYF.

CDR3 sequence: CAISSGLAGGPRFNEQFF. CDR3 bases: TGTGCCATCAGCTCCGGACTAGCGGGGGGGCCGAGGTTTAATGAGCAGTTCTTC. V is TRBV10-3 and J is TRBJ2-1, with 15 nucleotides matching TRBD2. Germline V CDR1 and CDR2: ENHRY, SYGVKD. The CDR3 consists of 18 residues. Unmatched junction bases numbered 13, after V lost 6 bases and J lost 7 bases.

This chain joins TRBV3-1 (or the pseudogene TRBV3-2) and TRBJ2-7, with D unresolved. Looked up from germline, CDR1 is LGHDT and CDR2 is YNNKEL (reference sequence). Trimming left V 1 base short and J 3 bases short, with 10 bases between. This CDR3 has 14 residues. The CDR3 nucleotides are TGTGCCAGCAGCCAAGTTCCCAGCAGCTACGAGCAGTACTTC. Amino acids: CASSQVPSSYEQYF.

The chain uses TRBV12-3 or TRBV12-4 and TRBJ2-5; 7 positions match TRBD1. Losses at the gene ends were 8 bases for V and 3 bases for J; bases not matched to a gene: 3. This CDR3 contains 12 residues. CDR3 coding DNA: TGTGCCAGCCGACAGGGAAAAGAGACCCAGTACTTC. Translated, it gives CASRQGKETQYF.

V usage is TRBV4-2 and J usage is TRBJ2-1, with a weak D call TRBD2 (6 bases). Trimming stripped 3 bases from V and 5 bases from J, with 17 bases between. The length of the CDR3 is 16 residues. Germline CDR1 and CDR2: LGHNA and YNFKEQ. The CDR3 DNA is TGTGCCAGCAGCCAGCCGGGACTCCTGGGGGACAATGAGCAGTTCTTC. Its protein is CASSQPGLLGDNEQFF.

The rearrangement uses TRBV20-1 and TRBJ1-2, with unresolved D. In germline, CDR1 is DFQATT, CDR2 SNEGSKA (reference sequence). CDR3 length: 11 amino acids. The V end lost 8 bases, the J end lost 0 bases, and 7 bases lay between the germline ends. CDR3: CSTYTNYGYTF. Here the CDR3 DNA reads TGCAGTACCTACACTAACTATGGCTACACCTTC.

This clone appeared a single time. The CDR3: CASSFRGATNTEAFF. The CDR3 DNA sequence: TGTGCCAGCAGCTTTAGAGGGGCGACGAACACTGAAGCTTTCTTT. This chain uses TRBV11-3 with TRBJ1-1; D might be TRBD1 (5 bases). The CDR3 is 15 amino acids. The V gene's germline CDR1 is SGHNT and CDR2 YENEEA. V was trimmed by 3 bases and J by 1 base, leaving 12 bases between them.

This clone occurred once. The J gene is TRBJ2-3, the V gene TRBV30; 8 bases fit TRBD1. This CDR3 is 14 amino acids long. The V segment lost 2 bases and the J segment 5 bases; nucleotides outside the gene matches: 6. Germline CDR1 GTSNPN, CDR2 SVGIG (reference sequence). The CDR3 loop is CAWSTGQGQDTQYF. In nucleotides, the CDR3 is TGTGCCTGGAGTACCGGACAGGGACAAGATACGCAGTATTTT.

This chain joins TRBV7-2 and TRBJ2-5; D assignment may be TRBD1 or TRBD2 (5 bases each). The CDR3 runs 14 residues. With 2 bases removed from V and 5 bases from J, the gap between germline ends came to 12 bases. Germline CDR1 SGHTA, CDR2 FQGNSA. The CDR3 is CASSLFGREETQYF. The CDR3 DNA reads TGTGCCAGCAGCTTATTTGGCAGGGAGGAGACCCAGTACTTC. The variable domain in full, completed from reference TRBV7-2 and TRBJ2-5, reads GAGVSQSPSNKVTEKGKDVELRCDPISGHTALYWYRQSLGQGLEFLIYFQGNSAPDKSGLPSDRFSAERTGGSVSTLTIQRTQQEDSAVYLCASSLFGREETQYFGPGTRLLVL.

CDR3 residues: CASSRRQGYNEQFF. The CDR3 bases are TGTGCCAGCAGCCGCCGACAGGGGTACAATGAGCAGTTCTTC. The chain uses TRBV14 and TRBJ2-1, with 8 bases lining up with TRBD1. The V gene end was trimmed by 4 bases and the J gene end by 4 bases; junction bases not matched to a gene: 3. Looked up from germline, CDR1 is SGHDN and CDR2 is FVKESK. The CDR3 spans 14 residues. Combining the CDR3 with reference TRBV14 and TRBJ2-1 gives the whole variable domain EAGVTQFPSHSVIEKGQTVTLRCDPISGHDNLYWYRRVMGKEIKFLLHFVKESKQDESGMPNNRFLAERTGGTYSTLKVQPAELEDSGVYFCASSRRQGYNEQFFGPGTRLTVL.

V is TRBV7-3 and J is TRBJ1-1; 9 bases align to TRBD1. CDR1 is SGHTA and CDR2 is FQGTGA in the germline V gene. The length of the CDR3 is 19 residues. V lost 0 bases and J lost 0; bases outside the gene matches: 11. The CDR3 sequence is CASSLTGQGIGYMNTEAFF. CDR3 bases: TGTGCCAGCAGCTTAACCGGACAGGGGATTGGGTACATGAACACTGAAGCTTTCTTT.

This clone was counted a few times. The genes are TRBV10-3 and TRBJ2-3; either TRBD1 or TRBD2 may supply D (5 bases each). Germline V gene data show CDR1 as ENHRY and CDR2 as SYGVKD. Trimming shortened V by 6 bases and J by 0 bases, and 13 bases separated the two germline ends. There are 15 residues in the CDR3. CDR3 loop: CAIRRDATSTDTQYF. CDR3 DNA sequence: TGTGCCATCAGAAGGGACGCCACTAGCACAGATACGCAGTATTTT.

This clone has a handful of counts. This chain joins TRBV2 and TRBJ2-3; the D gene is possibly TRBD1 (5 bases). Trimming removed 5 bases from V and 6 bases from J, with 15 bases in between. The CDR3 sequence is 14 residues long. Per germline, CDR1 SNHLY and CDR2 FYNNEI. As DNA, the CDR3 is TGTGCCAGCAGTCAGGGTTTGTCCAGGGATACGCAGTATTTT. As protein: CASSQGLSRDTQYF.

This clone was observed a handful of times. V is TRBV24-1 and J is TRBJ2-3; 9 bases are a match to TRBD2. Germline CDR1 is KGHDR and CDR2 is SFDVKD. The length of the CDR3 is 15 residues. Unmatched junction bases numbered 6, after V lost 1 base and J lost 8 bases. The CDR3 sequence: CATSDFRLAAPTQYF. The CDR3 nucleotides are TGTGCCACCAGTGATTTCAGACTAGCGGCCCCTACGCAGTATTTT.